This T cell receptor (beta chain) was found in a study of T cells in Graves' hyperthyroidism and ophthalmopathy. Study-wide background: At the time of initial diagnosis and before any treatment, peripheral blood was collected.

Findings of the study overall: Most thyroid clonotypes that were expanded above 0.001 also turned up in blood.

Template material for amplifying TCR beta CDR3 regions consisted of RNA transcripts. The HTBI primer set drove a first-round RT-PCR of the TCR CDR3. TCRdb passed the multiplex PCR reads through MiXCR, listing each CDR3 protein once. This table holds 490,000 or so distinct CDR3 sequences, 15% to 20% found once. This clonotype was seen ten or more times. Its antigen is not known. Trimming cost V 5 bases and J 6 bases; bases outside gene matches: 16. The V gene's germline CDR1 is MDHEN and CDR2 SYDVKM. The CDR3 is 18 amino acids. Exclusion of patients followed from uncontrolled infection, other autoimmune disease, pregnancy or lactation.

Sample: blood. The rearrangement joins TRBV28 to TRBJ2-1; 10 bases are a match to TRBD2. This receptor was obtained from a woman between 25 and 40 years old with Graves' ophthalmopathy. DNA of the CDR3: TGTGCCAGCAGTATCATAGCGGGGGGAGGCACACGGGTCAATGAGCAGTTCTTC. Its protein product is CASSIIAGGGTRVNEQFF.